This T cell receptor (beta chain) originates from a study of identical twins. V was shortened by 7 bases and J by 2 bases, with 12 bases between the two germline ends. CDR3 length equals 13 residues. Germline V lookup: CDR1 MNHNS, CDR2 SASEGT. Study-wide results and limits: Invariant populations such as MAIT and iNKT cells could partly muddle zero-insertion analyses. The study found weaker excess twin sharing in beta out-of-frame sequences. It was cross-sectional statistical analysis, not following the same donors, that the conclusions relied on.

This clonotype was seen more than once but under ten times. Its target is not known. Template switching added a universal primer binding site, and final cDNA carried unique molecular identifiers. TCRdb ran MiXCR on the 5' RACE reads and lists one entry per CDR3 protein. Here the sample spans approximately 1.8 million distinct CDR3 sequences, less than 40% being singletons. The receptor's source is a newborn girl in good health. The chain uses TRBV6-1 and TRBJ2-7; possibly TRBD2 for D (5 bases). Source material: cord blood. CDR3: CASKASIPYEQYF. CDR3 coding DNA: TGTGCCAGCAAAGCTAGCATCCCCTACGAGCAGTACTTC.